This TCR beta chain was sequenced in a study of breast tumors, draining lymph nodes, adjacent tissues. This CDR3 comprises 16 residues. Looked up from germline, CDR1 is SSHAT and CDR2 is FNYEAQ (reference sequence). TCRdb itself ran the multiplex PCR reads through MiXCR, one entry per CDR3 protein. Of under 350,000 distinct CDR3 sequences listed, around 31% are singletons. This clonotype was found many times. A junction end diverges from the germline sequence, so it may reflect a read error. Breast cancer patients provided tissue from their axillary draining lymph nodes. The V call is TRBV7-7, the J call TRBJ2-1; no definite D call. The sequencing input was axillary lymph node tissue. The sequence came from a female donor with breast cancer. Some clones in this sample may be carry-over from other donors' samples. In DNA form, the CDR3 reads TGTGCTAGCAGCTTCGACCAAACCCGCTCCTACAATGAGCAGTTCTTC. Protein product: CASSFDQTRSYNEQFF.